These 6 T cell receptor beta chains originate from one sample sequenced in a study of monozygotic twins with inflammatory bowel disease. No DNA is given; TCRdb re-called the 5' RACE reads and lists each CDR3 protein once. The sample has roughly 100,000 distinct CDR3 sequences. Sequenced input: blood. The receptors stem from a human donor with ulcerative colitis or Crohn's disease, or a healthy co-twin of an affected twin (not recorded which).

This chain joins TRBV12-3 or TRBV12-4 and TRBJ1-5; TCRdb names TRBD1, which stays unverified in the absence of DNA. The CDR3 contains 15 residues. The chain's CDR3 is CASSPTGLGNQPQHF.

The chain uses TRBV10-3 and TRBJ2-7; as DNA is missing, the TRBD2 call by TCRdb cannot be tested. This CDR3 has 14 residues. Germline V CDR1 and CDR2: ENHRY, SYGVKD. The CDR3 loop reads CAIRLAGGPYEQYF.

The chain carries TRBV6-5 and TRBJ2-1. Germline CDR1 and CDR2: MNHEY and SVGAGI. CDR3 length: 16 residues. The CDR3: CASRPYEGWGYNEQFF.

This chain uses TRBV29-1 with TRBJ2-3; the TCRdb D gene call, TRBD2, has no DNA to confirm it. This CDR3 has 14 residues. Germline assignment: CDR1 SQVTM and CDR2 ANQGSEA. CDR3 sequence reads: CSVDGGGHTDTQYF.

This chain joins TRBV6-1 and TRBJ2-7. The CDR3 covers 11 residues. Germline CDR1 reads MNHNS; CDR2 reads SASEGT. The CDR3 loop reads CATVVRYEQYF.

J is TRBJ1-1 and V is TRBV19; as DNA is missing, the TRBD1 call by TCRdb cannot be tested. The CDR3 sequence is 17 residues long. The germline CDR1 and CDR2 sequences are LNHDA and SQIVND (reference sequence). CDR3 amino acids: CASSGGFTADMNTEAFF. Variable domain in full (rest from reference TRBV19 and TRBJ1-1): DGGITQSPKYLFRKEGQNVTLSCEQNLNHDAMYWYRQDPGQGLRLIYYSQIVNDFQKGDIAEGYSVSREKKESFPLTVTSAQKNPTAFYLCASSGGFTADMNTEAFFGQGTRLTVV.